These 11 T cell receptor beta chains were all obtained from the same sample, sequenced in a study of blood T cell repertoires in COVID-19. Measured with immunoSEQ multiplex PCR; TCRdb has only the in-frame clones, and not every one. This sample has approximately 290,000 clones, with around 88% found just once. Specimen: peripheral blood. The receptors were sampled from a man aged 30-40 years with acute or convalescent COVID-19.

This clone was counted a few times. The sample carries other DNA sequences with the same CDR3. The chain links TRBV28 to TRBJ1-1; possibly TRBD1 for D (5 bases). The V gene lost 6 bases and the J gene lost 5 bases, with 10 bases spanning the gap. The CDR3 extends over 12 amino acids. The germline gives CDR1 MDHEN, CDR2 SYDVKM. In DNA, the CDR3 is TGTGCCAGCAGGGATCACAGGACTGAAGCTTTCTTT. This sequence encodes CASRDHRTEAFF.

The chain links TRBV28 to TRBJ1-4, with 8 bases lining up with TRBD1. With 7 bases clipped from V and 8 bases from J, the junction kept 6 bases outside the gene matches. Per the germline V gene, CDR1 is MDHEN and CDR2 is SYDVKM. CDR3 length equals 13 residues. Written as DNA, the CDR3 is TGTGCCAGCACTGACAGGGGATACGAAAAACTGTTTTTT. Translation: CASTDRGYEKLFF.

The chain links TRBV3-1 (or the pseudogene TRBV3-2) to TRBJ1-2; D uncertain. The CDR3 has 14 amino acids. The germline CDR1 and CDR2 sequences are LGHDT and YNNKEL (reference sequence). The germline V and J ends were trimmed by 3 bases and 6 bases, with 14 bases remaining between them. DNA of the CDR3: TGTGCCAGCAGCCACAGAGCTAGCGGGGATGGCTACACCTTC. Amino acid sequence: CASSHRASGDGYTF.

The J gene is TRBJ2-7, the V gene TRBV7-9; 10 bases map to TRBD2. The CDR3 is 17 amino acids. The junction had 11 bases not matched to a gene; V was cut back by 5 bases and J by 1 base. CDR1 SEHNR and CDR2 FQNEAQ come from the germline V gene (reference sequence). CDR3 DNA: TGTGCCAGCAGCCCTCAGCGGGAGGGACTCGATTCCTACGAGCAGTACTTC. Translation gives CASSPQREGLDSYEQYF.

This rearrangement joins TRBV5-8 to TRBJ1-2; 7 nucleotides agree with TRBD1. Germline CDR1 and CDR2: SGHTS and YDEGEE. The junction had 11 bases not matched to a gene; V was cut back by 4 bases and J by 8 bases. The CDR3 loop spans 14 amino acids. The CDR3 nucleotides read TGTGCCAGCAGCGTGGGGACAGCAATCCGAGGCTACACCTTC. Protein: CASSVGTAIRGYTF.

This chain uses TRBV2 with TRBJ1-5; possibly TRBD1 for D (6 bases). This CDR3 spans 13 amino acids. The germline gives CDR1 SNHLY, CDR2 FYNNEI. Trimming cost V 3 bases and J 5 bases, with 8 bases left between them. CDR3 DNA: TGTGCCAGCAGTGAGCAGGGGTATCAGCCCCAGCATTTT. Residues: CASSEQGYQPQHF.

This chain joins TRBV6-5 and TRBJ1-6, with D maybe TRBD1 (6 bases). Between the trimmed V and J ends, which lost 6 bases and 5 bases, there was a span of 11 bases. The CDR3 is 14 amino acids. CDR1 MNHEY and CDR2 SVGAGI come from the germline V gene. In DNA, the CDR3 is TGTGCCAGCAGGACCTGGACAGATAATTCACCCCTCCACTTT. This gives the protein CASRTWTDNSPLHF.

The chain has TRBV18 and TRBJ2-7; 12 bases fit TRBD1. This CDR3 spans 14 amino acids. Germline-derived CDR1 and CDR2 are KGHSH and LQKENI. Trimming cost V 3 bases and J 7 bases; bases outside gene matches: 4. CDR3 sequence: CASSPAGQGAEQYF. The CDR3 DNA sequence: TGTGCCAGCTCACCCGCGGGACAGGGGGCTGAGCAGTACTTC.

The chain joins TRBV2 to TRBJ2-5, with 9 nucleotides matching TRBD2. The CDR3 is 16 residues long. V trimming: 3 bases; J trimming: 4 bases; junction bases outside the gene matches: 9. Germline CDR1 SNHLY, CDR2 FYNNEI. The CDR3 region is CASSEMLGTSLETQYF. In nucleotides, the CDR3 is TGTGCCAGCAGTGAGATGTTAGGGACTAGCCTAGAGACCCAGTACTTC.

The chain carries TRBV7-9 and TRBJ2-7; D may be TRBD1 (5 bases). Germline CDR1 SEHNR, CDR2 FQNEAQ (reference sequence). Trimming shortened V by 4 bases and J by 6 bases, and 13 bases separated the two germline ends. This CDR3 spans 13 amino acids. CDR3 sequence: CASSSLQRGEQYF. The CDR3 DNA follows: TGTGCCAGCAGCTCCCTGCAAAGGGGCGAGCAGTACTTC.

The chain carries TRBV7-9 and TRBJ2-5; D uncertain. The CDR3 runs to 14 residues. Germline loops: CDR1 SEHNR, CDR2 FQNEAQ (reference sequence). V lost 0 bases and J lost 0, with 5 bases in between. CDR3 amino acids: CASSLANYQETQYF. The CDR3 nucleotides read TGTGCCAGCAGCTTAGCGAACTACCAAGAGACCCAGTACTTC.